The subject of this entry is one T cell receptor beta chain. This clonotype was detected only a few times. Its antigen is unknown. Base qualities were left out, and no much larger clone turns up one base away. Amplification of TCR beta CDR3 regions was carried out from RNA transcripts. For the first round of RT-PCR on the TCR CDR3, the HTBI primer set was used together with the Qiagen OneStep RT-PCR kit. The libraries were constructed in a second round of multiplex PCR and then size-selected and purified. Libraries were sequenced paired-end with 100 bp reads on an Illumina HiSeq2000. The study's own analysis went as follows. SOAPnuke was used to process the raw data, removing reads that contained adapters or uncalled bases, had a mean Phred below 15, or lacked an exact match to the constant primer or identifier. COPE v1.2.5 was used to merge high-quality paired reads, and clonotypes were defined as unique nucleotide sequences. MiTCR v1.1 was used to align the clonotypes against IMGT TRBV, TRBD and TRBJ reference segments. The analysis included only V-J combinations with a frequency above 0.0001, which together covered over 98% of the repertoires. The TCS score was defined as the ratio of F50 (clonal expansion) to E x V (chaos), calculated using BLOSUM62-based TCRdist between CDR3 peptides within each V-J. Welch's t-statistics and random forest reduced 450 to 600 V-J features to 10 to 15, which were used in a naive Bayes classifier (R e1071). TCRdb redid the processing of the public reads, applying fastp at Q25 and MiXCR, and retained in-frame beta chains. Each CDR3 protein gets just one entry, which takes the most common genes and DNA from the rows behind it. The authors' filters were not applied to this entry. The sample table records 400,000 or so distinct CDR3 sequences; about 15% of these occur just once. The leading ten clones occupy about 21% of the sample.

CDR3 length: 13 amino acids, cysteine to phenylalanine. The retained sequence is limited to the CDR3, 39 bases, with the frame set at the first base. Trimming takes 7 bases from V and 1 base from J, and the germline ends sit 8 bases apart. CDR1 and CDR2 (MNHNS, SASEGT) derive from the germline V gene. The data are from a study of T cells in Graves' hyperthyroidism and ophthalmopathy (dated by TCRdb to the late 2010s). General notes on the study: Peripheral blood was sampled at the time of initial diagnosis, prior to any treatment. The approximately 100 discovery patients were divided at random into training and test sets in a 7:3 ratio. The study also compared thyroid tissue and blood T-cell repertoires from more than 5 Graves' hyperthyroidism patients. TCR Vbeta CDR3 sequencing of around 130 peripheral blood samples (under 45 ophthalmopathy, 75 hyperthyroidism and some 17 progressor patients) is reported in the paper. TCR V-J signatures able to tell the groups apart were searched for in a discovery cohort of about a hundred patients, of whom 43 had Graves' ophthalmopathy and under 65 had stable Graves' hyperthyroidism. After sampling, hyperthyroidism patients received methimazole starting at 30 mg daily, and ophthalmopathy patients received high-dose intravenous methylprednisolone. Prospective prediction of ophthalmopathy was tested in an independent validation cohort of fewer than 20 hyperthyroidism patients and some 17 patients who later progressed to ophthalmopathy.

In the ophthalmopathy patients, disease was moderately to severely active, with a Clinical Activity Score of 3 or more, a NOSPECS grade of 4 or more, and a duration of less than 3 months. Patients with uncontrolled infections, other autoimmune diseases, pregnancy or lactation were excluded. Clinical symptoms, serum thyroxine and TRAb, thyroid ultrasound, and orbital computed tomography formed the basis for the diagnoses. Ficoll-Paque density gradient centrifugation was used to isolate PBMCs from about 10 ml of fresh peripheral blood. Total RNA was extracted with Trizol reagent, and quality was checked on an Agilent 2100 Bioanalyzer. The paper's findings and limits, for the study overall: No statistical method was used to fix the sample size in advance, and group allocation was not hidden from the investigators. A 13 V-J signature model separated ophthalmopathy from stable hyperthyroidism, with around 90% sensitivity and approximately 81% specificity in cross-validation and 80%/75% in testing. Blood samples also contained most of the expanded thyroid clonotypes (frequency above 0.001), which suggests that blood repertoires may reflect thyroid immune responses. During validation, the model predicted progression to ophthalmopathy a median of approximately 6.5 months ahead of onset, with 70.59% sensitivity and around 72% specificity.

The receptor was isolated from a woman aged 60-70 years with Graves' ophthalmopathy. The material sequenced was blood. The V and J genes are TRBV6-1 and TRBJ1-5, with the D segment identity uncertain. The CDR3 reads CASIEQSNQPQHF. The base sequence is TGTGCCAGCATCGAGCAGAGCAATCAGCCCCAGCATTTT.